This entry lists 9 T cell receptor beta chains sequenced from one sample in a study of blood T cell repertoires in COVID-19. Profiling relied on immunoSEQ multiplex PCR, and the TCRdb table lists in-frame clones only, not all of them. Of around 120,000 clones in the sample, 70% to 90% are singletons; the top ten hold 2.1%. The sequencing sample was made of peripheral blood. The source of these receptors is a human donor in a cohort sampled during active COVID-19.

The rearrangement joins TRBV10-3 to TRBJ2-3; D is undetermined. This CDR3 is 13 amino acids long. V lost 2 bases and J lost 6, with 9 bases in between. Germline lookup yields CDR1 ENHRY and CDR2 SYGVKD. CDR3 protein: CAISEQPGDTQYF. The CDR3 DNA follows: TGTGCCATCAGTGAGCAGCCAGGCGATACGCAGTATTTT.

The genes are TRBV11-2 and TRBJ2-7; 15 bases fit TRBD2. CDR3 length: 18 residues. The germline V gene encodes CDR1 SGHAT and CDR2 FQNNGV. Trimming cost V 1 base and J 3 bases; bases outside gene matches: 7. The CDR3 region is CASSLGGTSGRYSYEQYF. The CDR3 DNA sequence: TGTGCCAGCAGCTTAGGGGGGACTAGCGGGAGGTATAGCTACGAGCAGTACTTC.

This sequence joins TRBV6-5 and TRBJ1-1; D is unclear. V lost 2 bases and J 6 bases, leaving 13 bases between the germline ends. Germline CDR1 MNHEY, CDR2 SVGAGI. This CDR3 has 14 amino acids. The CDR3 reads CASSYDQEVSEAFF. The CDR3 DNA sequence: TGTGCCAGCAGTTACGATCAGGAAGTATCTGAAGCTTTCTTT.

This rearrangement joins TRBV5-5 to TRBJ2-1; weak D call: TRBD1 (6 bases). This CDR3 spans 15 amino acids. Germline V gene lookup returns CDR1 SGHKS and CDR2 YYEKEE (reference sequence). V shed 2 bases and J shed 8 bases, with 17 bases lying between them. DNA for the CDR3: TGTGCCAGCAGCTTTCTGACAGGCACTGGGCATGAGCAGTTCTTC. This sequence encodes CASSFLTGTGHEQFF.

The chain combines TRBV28 with TRBJ1-1; 8 bases fit TRBD1. This CDR3 has 16 amino acids. V lost 6 bases, J lost 5 bases, and 14 bases stayed unmatched. Germline CDR1 MDHEN, CDR2 SYDVKM. The CDR3 DNA reads as TGTGCCAGCAGCTTAAGAGAAAACAGGGGGGGGACTGAAGCTTTCTTT. It yields the protein CASSLRENRGGTEAFF.

The V call is TRBV19, the J call TRBJ2-4; 7 positions match TRBD1. This CDR3 has 15 residues. V was pared by 7 bases and J by 0 bases, with 6 bases of the junction left unmatched. The germline gives CDR1 LNHDA, CDR2 SQIVND (reference sequence). The CDR3 bases are TGTGCCAGTAAGGACAGGACACTAGCCAAAAACATTCAGTACTTC. It translates to CASKDRTLAKNIQYF.

J is TRBJ2-3 and V is TRBV7-9; D unresolved. CDR3 length equals 14 residues. The germline V gene encodes CDR1 SEHNR and CDR2 FQNEAQ (reference sequence). Trimming cost V 1 base and J 2 bases, with 7 bases left between them. CDR3 amino acids: CASSLESYTDTQYF. The CDR3 DNA reads TGTGCCAGCAGCTTAGAATCCTACACAGATACGCAGTATTTT. The variable domain in full, with the rest retrieved from reference TRBV7-9 and TRBJ2-3, is DTGVSQNPRHKITKRGQNVTFRCDPISEHNRLYWYRQTLGQGPEFLTYFQNEAQLEKSRLLSDRFSAERPKGSFSTLEIQRTEQGDSAMYLCASSLESYTDTQYFGPGTRLTVL.

The V call is TRBV6-5, the J call TRBJ2-1; 9 positions match TRBD1. The V and J ends lost 7 bases and 6 bases, in that order; junction bases with no gene match: 10. The germline V gene encodes CDR1 MNHEY and CDR2 SVGAGI. The CDR3 spans 15 residues. The chain's CDR3 is CASIPGTGIGNEQFF. The CDR3 DNA reads TGTGCCAGCATTCCCGGGACAGGGATAGGCAATGAGCAGTTCTTC.

V is TRBV4-1 and J is TRBJ2-7; D uncertain. This CDR3 has 13 residues. Germline loops: CDR1 MGHRA, CDR2 YSYEKL. The V and J ends lost 5 bases and 5 bases respectively, with 13 bases between them. The CDR3 coding sequence is TGCGCCAGCAGCGGAACTACTAAGGACGAGCAGTACTTC. This sequence encodes CASSGTTKDEQYF.